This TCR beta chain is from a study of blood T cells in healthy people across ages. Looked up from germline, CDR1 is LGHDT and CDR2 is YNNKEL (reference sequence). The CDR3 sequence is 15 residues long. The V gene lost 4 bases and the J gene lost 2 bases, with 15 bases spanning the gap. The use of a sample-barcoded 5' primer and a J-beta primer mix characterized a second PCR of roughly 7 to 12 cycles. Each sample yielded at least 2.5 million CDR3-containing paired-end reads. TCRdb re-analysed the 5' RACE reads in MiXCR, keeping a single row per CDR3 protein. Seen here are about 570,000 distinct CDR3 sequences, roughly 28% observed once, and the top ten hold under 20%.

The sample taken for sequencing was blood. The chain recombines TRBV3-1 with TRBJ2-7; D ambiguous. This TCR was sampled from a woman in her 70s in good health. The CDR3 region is CASSPRVLAPYEQYF. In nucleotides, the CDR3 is TGTGCCAGCAGCCCCCGGGTTCTGGCCCCCTACGAGCAGTACTTC.